The entry below gives a single T cell receptor (beta chain) sequence along with its context. The ends were cut back, 5 bases at V and 3 bases at J, with 7 bases in the middle. Germline V gene sequence: CDR1 SQVTM, CDR2 ANQGSEA. The CDR3 has 12 amino acids. Assay used: immunoSEQ multiplex PCR; TCRdb lists only in-frame clones, some missing. The repertoire includes under 65,000 clones, roughly 93% of them detected once, and about 2.8% sits in the top ten. This specimen belongs to a study of T cell changes during pregnancy in multiple sclerosis. The material sequenced was CD8+ T cells from peripheral blood mononuclear cells, taken in the third trimester of pregnancy. The TCR sequence derives from a female donor with multiple sclerosis, enrolled in a pregnancy study. This sequence joins TRBV29-1 and TRBJ2-2; D perhaps matches TRBD2 (6 bases). CDR3 coding DNA: TGCAGCGTTTCGGGAGACACCGGGGAGCTGTTTTTT. Translated: CSVSGDTGELFF.